Listed here are 11 T cell receptor beta chains from one sample, sequenced in a study of blood T cell repertoires in COVID-19. Clones were sequenced by immunoSEQ multiplex PCR, and TCRdb holds only the in-frame ones, with some missing. The sample has around 200,000 clones; around 85% are singletons. Sequencing was done on a sample of peripheral blood. All receptors derive from a person aged 65-85 years with COVID-19, enrolled during active disease.

This clone came up once. The rearrangement links TRBV28 to TRBJ1-2; D gene unclear. The germline gives CDR1 MDHEN, CDR2 SYDVKM. CDR3 size: 18 residues. V was shortened by 4 bases and J by 4 bases, with 25 bases between the two germline ends. This CDR3 is CASSSERDPQRLGYGYTF. CDR3 sequence (DNA): TGTGCCAGCAGTTCTGAGCGAGACCCCCAGCGCTTAGGCTATGGCTACACCTTC.

CDR3 protein: CASSLAGSGELFF. The CDR3 DNA reads as TGTGCCAGCAGCTTAGCGGGCTCCGGGGAGCTGTTTTTT. This sequence joins TRBV7-9 and TRBJ2-2, with no clear D. Trimming shortened V by 0 bases and J by 6 bases, and 5 bases separated the two germline ends. Germline loops: CDR1 SEHNR, CDR2 FQNEAQ (reference sequence). The CDR3 has 13 amino acids.

The chain recombines TRBV27 with TRBJ1-6; the D is unclear. V lost 2 bases, J lost 8 bases, and 7 bases lay in between. Per the germline V gene, CDR1 is MNHEY and CDR2 is SMNVEV (reference sequence). The CDR3 has 13 residues. CDR3 DNA sequence: TGTGCCAGCAGTTTACGGGGAGATTCACCCCTCCACTTT. Its translation is CASSLRGDSPLHF.

The V and J genes are TRBV9 and TRBJ2-3; no clear D gene. Germline CDR1 and CDR2: SGDLS and YYNGEE. Trimming left V 0 bases short and J 7 bases short, with 6 bases between. The CDR3 totals 12 residues. CDR3 nucleotides: TGTGCCAGCAGCGTAGGAGACAATACGCAGTATTTT. It is translated as CASSVGDNTQYF. The full variable domain, rest sourced from reference TRBV9 and TRBJ2-3, is DSGVTQTPKHLITATGQRVTLRCSPRSGDLSVYWYQQSLDQGLQFLIQYYNGEERAKGNILERFSAQQFPDLHSELNLSSLELGDSALYFCASSVGDNTQYFGPGTRLTVL.

This clone has just one count. J is TRBJ2-1 and V is TRBV5-1; 14 nucleotides match TRBD2. This CDR3 is 21 amino acids long. Germline V lookup: CDR1 SGHRS, CDR2 YFSETQ. Unmatched junction bases numbered 21, after V lost 4 bases and J lost 6 bases. The CDR3 DNA follows: TGCGCCAGCAGCCGCATACCACGGACTAGCGGGGGGACGAGGGGCCTCAATGAGCAGTTCTTC. The encoded protein is CASSRIPRTSGGTRGLNEQFF.

The chain links TRBV12-3 or TRBV12-4 to TRBJ1-2; a weak D match, TRBD1 (5 bases). This CDR3 is built from 13 residues. V was clipped by 3 bases and J by 8 bases, with 13 bases between them. The DNA for the CDR3 is TGTGCCAGCAGTTTGGTGCAGGGCCAAGGCTACACCTTC. Amino acids: CASSLVQGQGYTF.

V usage is TRBV2 and J usage is TRBJ1-5; 7 bases are shared with TRBD1. V lost 5 bases, J lost 5 bases, and 3 bases stayed unmatched. Germline CDR1 reads SNHLY; CDR2 reads FYNNEI. CDR3 length: 13 amino acids. The CDR3 is CASSPGQDQPQHF. Here the CDR3 DNA reads TGTGCCAGCAGTCCAGGACAGGATCAGCCCCAGCATTTT.

The V and J genes are TRBV28 and TRBJ1-2; D is unresolved. This CDR3 spans 14 amino acids. Trimming pared 6 bases from V and 8 bases from J, leaving 19 bases between. Germline CDR1 MDHEN, CDR2 SYDVKM. In nucleotides, the CDR3 is TGTGCCAGCAGCCGCGCGGGTCCGAGAATGGGCTACACCTTC. Translation gives CASSRAGPRMGYTF.

The J gene is TRBJ1-6, the V gene TRBV6-6; the D gene is possibly TRBD1 (5 bases). The CDR3 has 13 amino acids. The V and J ends lost 10 bases and 5 bases respectively, with 12 bases between them. CDR1 and CDR2 from the germline V gene are MNHNY and SVGAGI (reference sequence). The DNA for the CDR3 is TGTGCCACCGACAGTACTAATAATTCACCCCTCCACTTT. This codes for CATDSTNNSPLHF.

The chain combines TRBV7-2 with TRBJ2-3; TRBD2 is a possible D gene (5 bases). CDR1 and CDR2 from the germline V gene are SGHTA and FQGNSA. V lost 3 bases and J 2 bases, leaving 12 bases between the germline ends. The CDR3 spans 15 residues. The CDR3 protein is CASSFAGRHTDTQYF. CDR3 sequence (DNA): TGTGCCAGCAGCTTTGCGGGCAGACACACAGATACGCAGTATTTT. Supplemented by reference TRBV7-2 and TRBJ2-3, the full variable domain reads GAGVSQSPSNKVTEKGKDVELRCDPISGHTALYWYRQSLGQGLEFLIYFQGNSAPDKSGLPSDRFSAERTGGSVSTLTIQRTQQEDSAVYLCASSFAGRHTDTQYFGPGTRLTVL.

CDR3: CASSQARPPNTEAFF. CDR3 bases: TGTGCCAGTAGTCAGGCCAGGCCCCCGAACACTGAAGCTTTCTTT. The V gene is TRBV19, the J gene TRBJ1-1; D call uncertain. V lost 5 bases, J lost 1 base, and 14 bases lay in between. CDR1 is LNHDA, CDR2 SQIVND, per germline (reference sequence). There are 15 residues in the CDR3.